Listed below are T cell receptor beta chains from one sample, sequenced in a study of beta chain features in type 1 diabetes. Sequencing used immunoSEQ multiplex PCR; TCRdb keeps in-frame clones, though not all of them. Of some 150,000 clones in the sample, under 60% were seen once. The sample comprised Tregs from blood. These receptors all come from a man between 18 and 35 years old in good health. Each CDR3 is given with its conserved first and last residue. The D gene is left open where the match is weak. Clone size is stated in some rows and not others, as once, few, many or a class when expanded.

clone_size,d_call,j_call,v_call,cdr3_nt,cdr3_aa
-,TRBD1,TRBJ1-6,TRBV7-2,TGTGCCAGCAGTCGCCCCGGGACAGGTTCACCCCTCCACTTT,CASSRPGTGSPLHF
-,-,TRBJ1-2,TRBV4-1,TGCGCCAGCAGCCAAGAGACAGGTCTCCTCAGCTATGGCTACACCTTC,CASSQETGLLSYGYTF
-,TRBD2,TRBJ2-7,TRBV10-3,TGTGCCATCAGTGAGACGCAGCGGGGATCAACCTACGAGCAGTACTTC,CAISETQRGSTYEQYF
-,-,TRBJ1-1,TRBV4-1,TGCGCCAGCAGCCAAGCGAGGGTATCTGAAGCTTTCTTT,CASSQARVSEAFF
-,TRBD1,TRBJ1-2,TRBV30,TGTGCCTGGAGTGTAACCCGAACAGGGGCGCGGCATGGCTACACCTTC,CAWSVTRTGARHGYTF
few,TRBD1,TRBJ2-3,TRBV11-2,TGTGCCAGCAGCTCAAATCGGGACAGAGATACGCAGTATTTT,CASSSNRDRDTQYF
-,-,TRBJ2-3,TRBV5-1,TGCGCCAGCAGCTACTACGGGAGAGCGCGCACAGATACGCAGTATTTT,CASSYYGRARTDTQYF
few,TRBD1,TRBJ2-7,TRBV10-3,TGTGCCATCAGCGGGACAGGGTATGAGCAGTACTTC,CAISGTGYEQYF
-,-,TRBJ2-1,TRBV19,TGTGCCAGTAGTATAGAGTTTTGGCAGGGCCCCTACAATGAGCAGTTCTTC,CASSIEFWQGPYNEQFF
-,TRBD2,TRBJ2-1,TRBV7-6,TGTGCCAGCAGCTTAGAACCTAGCGGGAGGGTTAATGAGCAGTTCTTC,CASSLEPSGRVNEQFF
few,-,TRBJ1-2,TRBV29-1,TGCAGCGTTGGGACAGTCTCTAACTATGGCTACACCTTC,CSVGTVSNYGYTF
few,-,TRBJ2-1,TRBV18,TGTGCCAGCTCACACCGCCCCGACAGGCTGGGCTACAATGAGCAGTTCTTC,CASSHRPDRLGYNEQFF
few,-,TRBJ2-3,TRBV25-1,TGTGCCAGCAGTGGGAGGGGTCAAGATACGCAGTATTTT,CASSGRGQDTQYF
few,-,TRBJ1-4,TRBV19,TGTGCCAGTAGCCGGGACATTAATGAAAAACTGTTTTTT,CASSRDINEKLFF
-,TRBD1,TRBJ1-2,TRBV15,TGTGCCACCAGCAGCAGACAGGGTAACTATGGCTACACCTTC,CATSSRQGNYGYTF
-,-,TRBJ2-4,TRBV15,TGTGCCACCAGCCCATGGTGGGCTACCCAAAAAAACATTCAGTACTTC,CATSPWWATQKNIQYF
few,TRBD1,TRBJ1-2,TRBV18,TGTGCCAGCTCACCCGATATGACAGGGAGTAACTATGGCTACACCTTC,CASSPDMTGSNYGYTF
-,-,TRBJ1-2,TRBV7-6,TGTGCCAGCAGCTCCCCCCTGGGGGCGCTGACTGGCTACACCTTC,CASSSPLGALTGYTF
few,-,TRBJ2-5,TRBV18,TGTGCCAGCTCACCAATAGGCGGACAAGAGACCCAGTACTTC,CASSPIGGQETQYF
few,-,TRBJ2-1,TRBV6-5,TGTGTCTCAGCGATTACAGGGATGTACAATGAGCAGTTCTTC,CVSAITGMYNEQFF
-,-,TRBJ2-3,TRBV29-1,TGCAGCGTTACTGGTATTTTATACACAGATACGCAGTATTTT,CSVTGILYTDTQYF
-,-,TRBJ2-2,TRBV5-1,TGCGCCAGCAGCTTAGCCCTGAACACCGGGGAGCTGTTTTTT,CASSLALNTGELFF
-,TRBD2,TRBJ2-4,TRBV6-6,TGTGCCAGCAGTTACTCGCGGGGGGCGCTGGACATTCAGTACTTC,CASSYSRGALDIQYF
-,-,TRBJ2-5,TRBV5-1,TGCGCCAGCAGCTTGGCCGAGACAGAAGAGACCCAGTACTTC,CASSLAETEETQYF
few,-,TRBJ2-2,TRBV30,TGTGCCTGGAGTTCTCGACTAGCCGGGGAGCTGTTTTTT,CAWSSRLAGELFF
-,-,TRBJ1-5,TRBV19,TGTGCCAGTATGGGCAGCCTAAGCAATCAGCCCCAGCATTTT,CASMGSLSNQPQHF
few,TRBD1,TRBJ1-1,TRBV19,TGTGCCAGTAGTATGGGAAGGGACAGAACTGAAGCTTTCTTT,CASSMGRDRTEAFF
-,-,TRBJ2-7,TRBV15,TGTGCCACCCGCCCAGGGGGGTTCTCCTACGAGCAGTACTTC,CATRPGGFSYEQYF
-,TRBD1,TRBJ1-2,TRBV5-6,TGTGCCAGCAGCTTGGCCGCGGCAGGGGGCTTCTATGGCTACACCTTC,CASSLAAAGGFYGYTF
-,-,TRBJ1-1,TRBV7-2,TGTGCCAGCAGACTCGTGGCGGGGGATGAAGCTTTCTTT,CASRLVAGDEAFF
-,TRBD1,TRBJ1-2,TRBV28,TGTGCCAGCAGGAGGACAGGCGGCTACACCTTC,CASRRTGGYTF
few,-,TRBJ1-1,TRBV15,TGTGCCACCAGCAGAGATAGTCAGAACACTGAAGCTTTCTTT,CATSRDSQNTEAFF
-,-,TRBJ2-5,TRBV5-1,TGCGCCAGCAGCTTGGGCGGAGGGGAGACCCAGTACTTC,CASSLGGGETQYF
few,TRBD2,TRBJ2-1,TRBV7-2,TGTGCCAGCACACCGACTAGCGGGAGTTACAATGAGCAGTTCTTC,CASTPTSGSYNEQFF
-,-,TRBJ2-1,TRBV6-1,TGTGCCAGCAGTGAGGTTTCGTGGCCTTTCCCGCATCAGTTCTTC,CASSEVSWPFPHQFF
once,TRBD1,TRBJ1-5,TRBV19,TGTGCCAGTAGTATAGATGTGGAGGGGGCGCCGTGGAATCAGCCCCAGCATTTT,CASSIDVEGAPWNQPQHF
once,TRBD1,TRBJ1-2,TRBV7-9,TGTGCCAGCAGCTTAGGGACAGGGAACATCTATGGCTACACCTTC,CASSLGTGNIYGYTF
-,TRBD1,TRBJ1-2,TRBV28,TGTGCCAGCAGCCAAACAGGGGGCATACTCTATGGCTACACCTTC,CASSQTGGILYGYTF
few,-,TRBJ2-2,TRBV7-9,TGTGCCAGCAGCCTCTCGACAGGCGAACCGGGCGGGGAGCTGTTTTTT,CASSLSTGEPGGELFF
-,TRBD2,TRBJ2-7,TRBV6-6,TGTGCCAGCAGCCTCGGGAGCGGGATTCCCTACGAGCAGTACTTC,CASSLGSGIPYEQYF
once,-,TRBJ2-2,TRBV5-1,TGCGCCAGCAGCTTGGAACAGGTTACCGGGGAGCTGTTTTTT,CASSLEQVTGELFF
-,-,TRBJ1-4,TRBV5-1,TGCGCCAGCAGCTTGGAATTCAGGAGGGGCTCTACTAATGAAAAACTGTTTTTT,CASSLEFRRGSTNEKLFF
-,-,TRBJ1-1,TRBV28,TGTGCCAGCATAAGGGAGGGCACTGAAGCTTTCTTT,CASIREGTEAFF
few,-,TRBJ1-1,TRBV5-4,TGTGCCAGCAGCACCCAGCGGAACACTGAAGCTTTCTTT,CASSTQRNTEAFF
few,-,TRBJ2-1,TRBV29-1,TGCAGCGTTCCCAGGGGCTTTCTTTACAATGAGCAGTTCTTC,CSVPRGFLYNEQFF